The 29 T cell receptor beta chains below all came from one sample that was sequenced in a study of blood T cells in healthy people across ages. Combining a sample-barcoded 5' primer with a J-beta primer mix, a second PCR ran for 7 to 11 cycles. TCRdb fed the 5' RACE reads into MiXCR, producing one record per CDR3 protein. The data contain about 290,000 distinct CDR3 sequences, about 25% of them seen just once; the ten biggest clones take up over 25%. Material for sequencing was blood. The origin of the receptors is a woman between 65 and 79 years old in good health.

This clonotype appeared many times. The chain carries TRBV27 and TRBJ1-2, with 9 positions matching TRBD1. The CDR3 sequence is 14 residues long. Germline CDR1 and CDR2: MNHEY and SMNVEV (reference sequence). V lost 5 bases, J lost 7 bases, and 8 bases stayed unmatched. The CDR3: CASSTRTGEGGYTF. The CDR3 coding sequence is TGTGCCAGCAGTACCCGGACAGGGGAGGGTGGCTACACCTTC.

In its sample, this clonotype was seen many times. The chain uses TRBV19 and TRBJ1-1, with 7 bases fitting TRBD1. Germline trimming cut 4 bases from V and 7 bases from J; bases unmatched to any gene: 12. The germline CDR1 and CDR2 sequences are LNHDA and SQIVND (reference sequence). The CDR3 consists of 15 residues. CDR3 protein: CASSTPRRDRGEAFF. Written as DNA, the CDR3 is TGTGCCAGTAGTACTCCCCGCCGGGACAGAGGTGAAGCTTTCTTT.

There are a few counts of this clonotype. V and J are TRBV20-1 and TRBJ2-5; 12 bases agree with TRBD2. Germline-derived CDR1 and CDR2 are DFQATT and SNEGSKA (reference sequence). The J segment lost 2 bases and the V segment lost 6 bases, leaving 4 bases of the junction unmatched. CDR3 length: 14 amino acids. The chain's CDR3 is CSAIGLAGQETQYF. In nucleotides, the CDR3 is TGCAGTGCCATTGGACTAGCGGGACAAGAGACCCAGTACTTC.

In its sample, this clonotype was seen a few times. V usage is TRBV29-1 and J usage is TRBJ2-5; TRBD2 agrees at 7 bases. V lost 6 bases to trimming and J lost 5 bases; unmatched junction nucleotides: 9. The CDR3 extends over 13 amino acids. CDR1 is SQVTM and CDR2 is ANQGSEA in the germline V gene. CDR3 in amino acids: CSVGNGGLETQYF. The CDR3 DNA reads as TGCAGCGTAGGAAACGGGGGGTTGGAGACCCAGTACTTC.

This clonotype came up a few times. The chain carries TRBV27 and TRBJ1-1; possible D gene TRBD1, 5 bases. The germline V and J ends were trimmed by 0 bases and 6 bases, with 14 bases remaining between them. CDR3 length: 15 residues. Germline values: CDR1 MNHEY, CDR2 SMNVEV (reference sequence). The CDR3 loop is CASSLSAGSGPEAFF. In DNA form, the CDR3 reads TGTGCCAGCAGTTTATCGGCAGGGAGCGGGCCTGAAGCTTTCTTT.

This chain uses TRBV11-2 with TRBJ1-1, with D unclear. CDR1 and CDR2 from the germline V gene are SGHAT and FQNNGV. This CDR3 is 14 amino acids long. V was clipped by 2 bases and J by 3 bases, with 10 bases between them. In nucleotides, the CDR3 is TGTGCCAGCAGCTTACAGGAGATTCACACTGAAGCTTTCTTT. It encodes CASSLQEIHTEAFF.

The chain employs TRBV20-1 and TRBJ2-5; 11 bases are a match to TRBD2. The CDR3 spans 15 residues. Germline lookup yields CDR1 DFQATT and CDR2 SNEGSKA (reference sequence). The J segment lost 5 bases and the V segment lost 0 bases, leaving 5 bases of the junction unmatched. The CDR3 nucleotides are TGCAGTGCTAGAGATAGCGGGAGGGCCGTCGAGACCCAGTACTTC. This sequence encodes CSARDSGRAVETQYF.

The chain links TRBV29-1 to TRBJ2-7, with 14 positions matching TRBD2. The germline V gene encodes CDR1 SQVTM and CDR2 ANQGSEA. The CDR3 is 16 amino acids. Unmatched junction bases numbered 16, after V lost 8 bases and J lost 7 bases. The CDR3 here is CSLGLAGVPSTWEQYF. For the CDR3, the DNA is TGCAGCTTGGGACTAGCGGGAGTGCCTTCTACTTGGGAGCAGTACTTC.

The chain employs TRBV11-2 and TRBJ2-3; tentatively, D is TRBD2 (5 bases). The CDR3 consists of 16 residues. The V gene's germline CDR1 is SGHAT and CDR2 FQNNGV. V shed 4 bases and J shed 0 bases, with 14 bases lying between them. This CDR3 is CASSYEPGLSTDTQYF. In DNA, the CDR3 is TGTGCCAGCAGCTACGAGCCGGGATTAAGCACAGATACGCAGTATTTT.

This clonotype has more than one count but fewer than ten. V gene TRBV12-3 or TRBV12-4 combines with J gene TRBJ2-1; 9 nucleotides match TRBD2. J lost 0 bases, V lost 6 bases, and 3 bases had no gene match. The CDR3 totals 15 residues. CDR3 nucleotides: TGTGCCAGCAGGGGTAGCGGGAGCTCCTACAATGAGCAGTTCTTC. Translating gives CASRGSGSSYNEQFF.

The chain combines TRBV18 with TRBJ1-5, with unresolved D. This CDR3 has 14 residues. Germline CDR1 KGHSH, CDR2 LQKENI. Trimming shortened V by 2 bases and J by 3 bases, and 8 bases separated the two germline ends. The CDR3, as DNA: TGTGCCAGCTCACCAGAACAGTTCAATCAGCCCCAGCATTTT. As protein: CASSPEQFNQPQHF.

This chain joins TRBV29-1 and TRBJ2-5; 13 bases map to TRBD2. The end of the DNA aligns better with TRBJ2-1, so the J call may be wrong. This CDR3 spans 23 amino acids. Germline assignment: CDR1 SQVTM and CDR2 ANQGSEA. The CDR3 region has the DNA TGCAGCGTTGGGTCTACAATACAGTTCAACGGACTAGCGGGAGAATTGTATTACAATGAGCAGTTCTTC. Encoded protein: CSVGSTIQFNGLAGELYYNEQFF.

This chain links TRBV7-2 with TRBJ2-2; D gene ambiguous. Trimming took 0 bases from V and 7 from J, leaving 12 bases between them. Germline V lookup: CDR1 SGHTA, CDR2 FQGNSA. This CDR3 has 15 residues. The CDR3 DNA reads as TGTGCCAGCAGCTTAGCTCATGGTCCCAACGGGGAGCTGTTTTTT. Translating it yields CASSLAHGPNGELFF.

A few counts support this clonotype. This chain uses TRBV12-3 or TRBV12-4 with TRBJ1-5; unclear D gene. Trimming removed 2 bases at V and 7 bases at J, with 6 bases between. The CDR3 contains 12 residues. The CDR3, as DNA: TGTGCCAGCAGTTTAATGTGGCAGCCCCAGCATTTT. It codes for CASSLMWQPQHF.

V usage is TRBV4-3 and J usage is TRBJ1-4; D is uncertain. V lost 0 bases to trimming and J lost 4 bases, with 15 bases between them. The length of the CDR3 is 17 residues. Germline V gene sequence: CDR1 LGHNA, CDR2 YSLEER. CDR3 sequence (DNA): TGCGCCAGCAGCCAAGAGGTCAATTACGGTATTAATGAAAAACTGTTTTTT. It yields the protein CASSQEVNYGINEKLFF.

This clonotype has just a few counts. The V and J genes are TRBV20-1 and TRBJ1-5; D gene ambiguous. V was cut by 1 base and J by 0 bases, with 10 bases left in between. The germline CDR1 and CDR2 sequences are DFQATT and SNEGSKA (reference sequence). The CDR3 spans 15 residues. The CDR3 DNA reads as TGCAGTGCTAGAGTGGGCAGCGTTAGCAATCAGCCCCAGCATTTT. This sequence encodes CSARVGSVSNQPQHF.

In DNA form, the CDR3 reads TGTGCCAGCAGAAGCCGACGGCCCGACAATGAGCAGTTCTTC. Translating gives CASRSRRPDNEQFF. This sequence joins TRBV7-9 and TRBJ2-1; D is undetermined. The germline V gene encodes CDR1 SEHNR and CDR2 FQNEAQ (reference sequence). The CDR3 runs to 14 residues. V was pared by 6 bases and J by 5 bases, with 14 bases between.

This clonotype was counted between two and nine times. The chain links TRBV14 to TRBJ1-2; D is possibly TRBD1 (6 bases). V was trimmed by 1 base and J by 4 bases, leaving 13 bases between them. Germline lookup yields CDR1 SGHDN and CDR2 FVKESK. The CDR3 loop spans 15 amino acids. The CDR3 DNA reads as TGTGCCAGCAGCCAAGCAGGACAGCCGGTCTATGGCTACACCTTC. Its protein product is CASSQAGQPVYGYTF.

This clonotype was seen more than once but under ten times. CDR3 nucleotides: TGCAGTGCCCGTGGACAGGGGGGCCAAGCTAACTATGGCTACACCTTC. Protein product: CSARGQGGQANYGYTF. The chain recombines TRBV20-1 with TRBJ1-2, with 10 bases matching TRBD1. The germline V gene has CDR1 DFQATT and CDR2 SNEGSKA (reference sequence). The CDR3 has 16 residues. J gave up 0 bases and V 6 bases, and 10 bases lay outside the gene matches.

This clonotype was counted a few times. The chain links TRBV29-1 to TRBJ1-2; D gene unclear. Trimming took off 5 bases at V and 4 bases at J, with 20 bases between the two ends. The V gene's germline CDR1 is SQVTM and CDR2 ANQGSEA. The CDR3 sequence is 15 residues long. In DNA form, the CDR3 reads TGCAGCGTTTGGGGTGCAGGTCCTCTAGGCTATGGCTACACCTTC. This translates into CSVWGAGPLGYGYTF.

The V gene is TRBV12-3 or TRBV12-4, the J gene TRBJ2-7, with D unresolved. The CDR3 runs 12 residues. Between the trimmed V and J ends, which lost 2 bases and 9 bases, there was a span of 11 bases. The DNA of the CDR3 is TGTGCCAGCAGTTTAACAACCGGCGGGCAGTACTTC. Protein: CASSLTTGGQYF.

The rearrangement uses TRBV2 and TRBJ2-3; TRBD2 matches 10 bases. CDR1 is SNHLY and CDR2 is FYNNEI in the germline V gene. The J segment lost 0 bases and the V segment lost 8 bases, leaving 17 bases of the junction unmatched. The length of the CDR3 is 19 residues. The CDR3 coding sequence is TGTGCCAGCCGACCGTCTAGCGGGAGCCCCTTTCGAAGCACAGATACGCAGTATTTT. The encoded protein is CASRPSSGSPFRSTDTQYF.

This clonotype was counted between two and nine times. The chain couples TRBV27 to TRBJ2-1; TRBD1 agrees at 10 bases. Germline V gives CDR1 MNHEY, CDR2 SMNVEV (reference sequence). V dropped 5 bases and J dropped 8; count of bases not matched to a gene: 6. The CDR3 contains 14 residues. The CDR3 loop is CASSLGTGEHEQFF. Written as DNA, the CDR3 is TGTGCCAGCAGTCTGGGGACAGGGGAACATGAGCAGTTCTTC.

This clonotype has just a few counts. One end of the junction varies from germline; a read error may be responsible. The V gene is TRBV20-1, the J gene TRBJ2-1; 15 bases agree with TRBD2. Per germline, CDR1 DFQATT and CDR2 SNEGSKA (reference sequence). The CDR3 runs to 14 residues. CDR3 amino acids: CGLAGGSSYNEQFF. The CDR3 DNA sequence: TGTGGACTAGCGGGAGGGAGCTCCTACAATGAGCAGTTCTTC.

V usage is TRBV6-5 and J usage is TRBJ2-7; 8 bases match TRBD1. Per the germline V gene, CDR1 is MNHEY and CDR2 is SVGAGI. This CDR3 comprises 14 residues. The trim removed 6 bases at V and 4 bases at J, leaving 8 bases unmatched. The CDR3 spells CASRTDRDGYEQYF. The CDR3 region has the DNA TGTGCCAGCAGGACGGACAGGGACGGTTACGAGCAGTACTTC.

This rearrangement joins TRBV3-1 to TRBJ1-1, with D hard to call. The CDR3 runs to 13 residues. The V gene lost 2 bases and the J gene lost 1 base, with 5 bases spanning the gap. Germline V gives CDR1 LGHDT, CDR2 YNNKEL (reference sequence). The CDR3 reads CASSQPGNTEAFF. In DNA form, the CDR3 reads TGTGCCAGCAGCCAACCGGGGAACACTGAAGCTTTCTTT.

V usage is TRBV5-5 and J usage is TRBJ1-2; no firm D call. The CDR3 is made up of 13 amino acids. Per germline, CDR1 SGHKS and CDR2 YYEKEE (reference sequence). Between the trimmed V and J ends, which lost 1 base and 8 bases, there was a span of 12 bases. DNA of the CDR3: TGTGCCAGCAGCTTGCCAACCGGGCAAGGCTACACCTTC. Translated, it gives CASSLPTGQGYTF. Using reference TRBV5-5 and TRBJ1-2 for the parts outside the CDR3, the full variable domain is DAGVTQSPTHLIKTRGQQVTLRCSPISGHKSVSWYQQVLGQGPQFIFQYYEKEERGRGNFPDRFSARQFPNYSSELNVNALLLGDSALYLCASSLPTGQGYTFGSGTRLTVV.

The V and J genes are TRBV7-2 and TRBJ2-1; tentatively, D is TRBD1 (5 bases). Germline lookup yields CDR1 SGHTA and CDR2 FQGNSA. V lost 5 bases to trimming and J lost 7 bases, with 18 bases between them. The CDR3 loop spans 15 amino acids. CDR3 in amino acids: CASSPSSQGRNEQFF. The CDR3 DNA sequence: TGTGCCAGCAGCCCCTCCTCCCAGGGTCGGAATGAGCAGTTCTTC.

This clonotype was detected only a few times. The rearrangement uses TRBV12-3 or TRBV12-4 and TRBJ2-5, with 7 bases matching TRBD2. The J call may be faulty, since TRBJ2-1 better matches the DNA end. The CDR3 totals 14 residues. Here the CDR3 DNA reads TGTGCCAGCAGTTTCAGGACTAGTCAAGATGAGCAGTTCTTC. This sequence encodes CASSFRTSQDEQFF.